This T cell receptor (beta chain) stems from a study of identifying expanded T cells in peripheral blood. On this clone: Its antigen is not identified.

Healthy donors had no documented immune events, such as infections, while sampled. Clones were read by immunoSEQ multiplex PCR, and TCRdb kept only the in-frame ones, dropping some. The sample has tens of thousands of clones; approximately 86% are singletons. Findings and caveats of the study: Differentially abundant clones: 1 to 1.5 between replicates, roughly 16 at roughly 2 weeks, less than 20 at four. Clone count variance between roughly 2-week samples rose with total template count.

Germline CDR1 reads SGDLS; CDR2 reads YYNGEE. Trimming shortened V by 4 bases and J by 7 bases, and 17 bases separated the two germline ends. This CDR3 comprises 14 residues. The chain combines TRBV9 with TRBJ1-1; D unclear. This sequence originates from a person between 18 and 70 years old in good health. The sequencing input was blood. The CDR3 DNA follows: TGTGCCAGCAGCCCCAGCCCAGGCGAAAGTGAAGCTTTCTTT. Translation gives CASSPSPGESEAFF.